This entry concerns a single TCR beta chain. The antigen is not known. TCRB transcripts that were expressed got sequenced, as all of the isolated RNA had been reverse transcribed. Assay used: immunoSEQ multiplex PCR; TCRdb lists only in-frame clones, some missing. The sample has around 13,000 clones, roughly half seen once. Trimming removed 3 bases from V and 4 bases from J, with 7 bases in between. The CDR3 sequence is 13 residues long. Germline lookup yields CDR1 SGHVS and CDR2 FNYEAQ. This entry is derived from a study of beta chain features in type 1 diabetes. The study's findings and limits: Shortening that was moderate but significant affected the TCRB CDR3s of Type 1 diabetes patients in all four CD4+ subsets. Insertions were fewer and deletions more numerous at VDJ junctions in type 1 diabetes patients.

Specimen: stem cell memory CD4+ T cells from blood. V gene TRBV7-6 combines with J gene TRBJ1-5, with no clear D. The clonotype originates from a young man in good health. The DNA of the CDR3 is TGTGCCAGCAGCTTCGCAGGTAATCAGCCCCAGCATTTT. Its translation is CASSFAGNQPQHF.